Sequencing of this T cell receptor beta chain was carried out in a study of cytomegalovirus exposure and HLA in healthy donors. A multiplex PCR was run with 60 Vbeta primers and 13 Jbeta primers. Sequencing used immunoSEQ multiplex PCR; TCRdb keeps in-frame clones, though not all of them. The table has 150,000 or so clones, just under 75% seen once. The CDR3 spans 14 residues. Trimming stripped 0 bases from V and 3 bases from J, with 7 bases between. The germline gives CDR1 ENHRY, CDR2 SYGVKD. The clonotype originates from a young woman in good health and CMV-seronegative. Sequencing was carried out using PBMCs. This chain joins TRBV10-3 and TRBJ2-3; no definite D call. CDR3 amino acids: CAISESPRTDTQYF. The DNA for the CDR3 is TGTGCCATCAGTGAGTCGCCGCGAACAGATACGCAGTATTTT.